A selection of T cell receptor beta chains follows, all from one sample in a study of T cell responses to AZD1222 COVID-19 vaccine. TCRdb's table, derived via immunoSEQ multiplex PCR, lists solely in-frame clones and lacks some. The sample consists of approximately 160,000 clones, approximately 89% of them appearing once. The source material was peripheral blood, sampled on day 0 of AZD1222 vaccination. The receptors come from an adult in good health. Both conserved end residues are part of each CDR3. Each record gives: J gene, CDR3 length, D gene, clone size, V gene, CDR3 protein, CDR3 DNA. D genes are given only for firm matches. Clone size is stated in some rows and not others, as once, few, many or a class when expanded.

J gene: TRBJ2-1
CDR3 length: 13
D gene: .
clone size: .
V gene: TRBV27
CDR3 protein: CASRNILYNEQFF
CDR3 DNA: TGTGCCAGCAGAAATATACTGTACAATGAGCAGTTCTTC

J gene: TRBJ1-1
CDR3 length: 15
D gene: TRBD1
clone size: .
V gene: TRBV5-1
CDR3 protein: CASSSTGGANTEAFF
CDR3 DNA: TGCGCCAGCAGCTCTACAGGGGGAGCTAACACTGAAGCTTTCTTT

J gene: TRBJ1-1
CDR3 length: 13
D gene: TRBD1
clone size: .
V gene: TRBV6-5
CDR3 protein: CASIKGQSREAFF
CDR3 DNA: TGTGCCAGCATTAAGGGACAGTCGAGGGAAGCTTTCTTT

J gene: TRBJ2-5
CDR3 length: 13
D gene: .
clone size: .
V gene: TRBV6-5
CDR3 protein: CASSYKASETQYF
CDR3 DNA: TGTGCCAGCAGCTACAAGGCTTCAGAGACCCAGTACTTC

J gene: TRBJ1-1
CDR3 length: 13
D gene: .
clone size: .
V gene: TRBV7-9
CDR3 protein: CASSLTWNTEAFF
CDR3 DNA: TGTGCCAGCAGCTTAACATGGAACACTGAAGCTTTCTTT

J gene: TRBJ2-1
CDR3 length: 14
D gene: TRBD2
clone size: .
V gene: TRBV7-9
CDR3 protein: CASSFLAGAYEQFF
CDR3 DNA: TGTGCCAGCAGCTTCCTAGCGGGGGCGTATGAGCAGTTCTTC

J gene: TRBJ1-2
CDR3 length: 15
D gene: .
clone size: few
V gene: TRBV3-1/TRBV3-2
CDR3 protein: CASSQTLGSNYGYTF
CDR3 DNA: TGTGCCAGCAGCCAAACCTTGGGCAGTAACTATGGCTACACCTTC

J gene: TRBJ2-1
CDR3 length: 16
D gene: .
clone size: .
V gene: TRBV19
CDR3 protein: CASRDSSLHSYNEQFF
CDR3 DNA: TGTGCCAGTAGGGACAGTAGTTTACACTCCTACAATGAGCAGTTCTTC

J gene: TRBJ2-6
CDR3 length: 16
D gene: .
clone size: .
V gene: TRBV6-5
CDR3 protein: CASSWGRATGANVLTF
CDR3 DNA: TGTGCCAGCAGTTGGGGCAGGGCAACGGGGGCCAACGTCCTGACTTTC

J gene: TRBJ2-1
CDR3 length: 16
D gene: .
clone size: once
V gene: TRBV11-3
CDR3 protein: CASSLVGGLPYNEQFF
CDR3 DNA: TGTGCCAGCAGCTTAGTTGGTGGCCTCCCCTACAATGAGCAGTTCTTC

J gene: TRBJ2-7
CDR3 length: 12
D gene: .
clone size: .
V gene: TRBV6-1
CDR3 protein: CASSEVGYEQYF
CDR3 DNA: TGTGCCAGCAGTGAAGTCGGTTACGAGCAGTACTTC

J gene: TRBJ1-1
CDR3 length: 15
D gene: .
clone size: few
V gene: TRBV9
CDR3 protein: CASSEGTLGNTEAFF
CDR3 DNA: TGTGCCAGCAGCGAGGGGACCCTGGGGAACACTGAAGCTTTCTTT

J gene: TRBJ1-2
CDR3 length: 14
D gene: TRBD1
clone size: .
V gene: TRBV3-1/TRBV3-2
CDR3 protein: CASSPGQGARGYTF
CDR3 DNA: TGTGCCAGCAGCCCCGGACAGGGGGCACGAGGCTACACCTTC

J gene: TRBJ2-1
CDR3 length: 13
D gene: .
clone size: .
V gene: TRBV12-3/TRBV12-4
CDR3 protein: CASTQSGHNEQFF
CDR3 DNA: TGTGCCAGCACCCAATCCGGACACAATGAGCAGTTCTTC

J gene: TRBJ2-3
CDR3 length: 16
D gene: .
clone size: .
V gene: TRBV18
CDR3 protein: CASSPIKGVSTDTQYF
CDR3 DNA: TGTGCCAGCTCACCTATTAAGGGTGTTAGCACAGATACGCAGTATTTT

J gene: TRBJ2-5
CDR3 length: 15
D gene: .
clone size: .
V gene: TRBV10-3
CDR3 protein: CAISESGRRWETQYF
CDR3 DNA: TGTGCCATCAGTGAGTCGGGGAGAAGGTGGGAGACCCAGTACTTC

J gene: TRBJ1-2
CDR3 length: 12
D gene: .
clone size: .
V gene: TRBV7-9
CDR3 protein: CASSLAPGGYTF
CDR3 DNA: TGTGCCAGCAGCCTGGCACCTGGTGGCTACACCTTC

J gene: TRBJ2-1
CDR3 length: 15
D gene: .
clone size: .
V gene: TRBV6-2/TRBV6-3
CDR3 protein: CASSYGALLANEQFF
CDR3 DNA: TGTGCCAGCAGTTACGGGGCGTTGCTTGCCAATGAGCAGTTCTTC

J gene: TRBJ1-3
CDR3 length: 11
D gene: .
clone size: .
V gene: TRBV10-2
CDR3 protein: CASSGIMVIYF
CDR3 DNA: TGCGCCAGCAGTGGGATAATGGTCATATATTTT

J gene: TRBJ1-1
CDR3 length: 17
D gene: TRBD1
clone size: .
V gene: TRBV9
CDR3 protein: CASSVDGTGAQNTEAFF
CDR3 DNA: TGTGCCAGCAGCGTAGATGGGACAGGGGCCCAGAACACTGAAGCTTTCTTT

J gene: TRBJ2-5
CDR3 length: 15
D gene: .
clone size: once
V gene: TRBV7-2
CDR3 protein: CASSPGAGEKETQYF
CDR3 DNA: TGTGCCAGCAGCCCAGGGGCGGGAGAGAAAGAGACCCAGTACTTC

J gene: TRBJ1-2
CDR3 length: 12
D gene: .
clone size: .
V gene: TRBV6-1
CDR3 protein: CASSEGTAGYTF
CDR3 DNA: TGTGCCAGCAGTGAAGGGACTGCCGGCTACACCTTC

J gene: TRBJ1-4
CDR3 length: 17
D gene: TRBD1
clone size: .
V gene: TRBV5-6
CDR3 protein: CASSWGQGGPGREKLFF
CDR3 DNA: TGTGCCAGCAGCTGGGGACAGGGAGGTCCGGGACGTGAAAAACTGTTTTTT

J gene: TRBJ1-5
CDR3 length: 15
D gene: .
clone size: .
V gene: TRBV18
CDR3 protein: CASSPLAGSNQPQHF
CDR3 DNA: TGTGCCAGCTCACCCTTAGCAGGTAGCAATCAGCCCCAGCATTTT

J gene: TRBJ1-6
CDR3 length: 13
D gene: .
clone size: .
V gene: TRBV9
CDR3 protein: CASSPGQGSPLHF
CDR3 DNA: TGTGCCAGCAGTCCGGGGCAGGGATCACCCCTCCACTTT

J gene: TRBJ1-2
CDR3 length: 14
D gene: .
clone size: once
V gene: TRBV3-1/TRBV3-2
CDR3 protein: CASSQAGSGYGYTF
CDR3 DNA: TGTGCCAGCAGCCAAGCAGGGTCTGGGTATGGCTACACCTTC

J gene: TRBJ2-7
CDR3 length: 14
D gene: TRBD1
clone size: .
V gene: TRBV5-1
CDR3 protein: CASSLGQLSYEQYF
CDR3 DNA: TGCGCCAGCAGCCTGGGACAGTTGAGCTACGAGCAGTACTTC